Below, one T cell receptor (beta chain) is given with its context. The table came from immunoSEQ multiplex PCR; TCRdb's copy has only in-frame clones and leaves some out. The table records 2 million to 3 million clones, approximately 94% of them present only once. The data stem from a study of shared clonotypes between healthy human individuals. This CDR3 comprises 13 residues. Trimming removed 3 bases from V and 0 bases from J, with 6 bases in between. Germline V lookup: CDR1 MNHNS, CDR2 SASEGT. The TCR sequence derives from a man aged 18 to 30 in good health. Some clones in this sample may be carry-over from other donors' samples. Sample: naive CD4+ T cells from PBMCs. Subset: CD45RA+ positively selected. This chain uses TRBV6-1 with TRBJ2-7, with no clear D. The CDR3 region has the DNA TGTGCCAGCAGTGAGGAGAGCTCCTACGAGCAGTACTTC. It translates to CASSEESSYEQYF.